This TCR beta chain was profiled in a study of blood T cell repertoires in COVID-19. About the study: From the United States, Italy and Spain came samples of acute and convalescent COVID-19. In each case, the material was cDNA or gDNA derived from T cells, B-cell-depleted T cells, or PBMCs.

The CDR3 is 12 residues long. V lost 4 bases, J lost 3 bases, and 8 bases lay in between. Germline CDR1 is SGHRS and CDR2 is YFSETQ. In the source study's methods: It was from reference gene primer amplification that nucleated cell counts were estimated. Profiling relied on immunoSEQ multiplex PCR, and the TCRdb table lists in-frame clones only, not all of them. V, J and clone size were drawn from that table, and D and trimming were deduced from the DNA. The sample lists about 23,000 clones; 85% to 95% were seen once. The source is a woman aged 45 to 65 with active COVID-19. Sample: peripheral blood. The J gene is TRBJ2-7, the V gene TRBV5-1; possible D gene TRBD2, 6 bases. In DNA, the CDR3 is TGCGCCAGCAGCGCCGGGGGCTACGAGCAGTACTTC. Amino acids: CASSAGGYEQYF.